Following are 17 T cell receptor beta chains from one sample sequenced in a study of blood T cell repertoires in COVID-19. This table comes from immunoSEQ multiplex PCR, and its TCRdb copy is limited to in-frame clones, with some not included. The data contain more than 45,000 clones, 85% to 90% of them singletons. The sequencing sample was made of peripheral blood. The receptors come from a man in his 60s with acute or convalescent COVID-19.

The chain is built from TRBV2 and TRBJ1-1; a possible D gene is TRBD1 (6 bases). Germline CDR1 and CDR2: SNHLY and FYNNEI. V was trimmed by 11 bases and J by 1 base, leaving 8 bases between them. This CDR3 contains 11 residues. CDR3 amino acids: CAPRGNTEAFF. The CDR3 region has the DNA TGTGCCCCCAGGGGGAACACTGAAGCTTTCTTT.

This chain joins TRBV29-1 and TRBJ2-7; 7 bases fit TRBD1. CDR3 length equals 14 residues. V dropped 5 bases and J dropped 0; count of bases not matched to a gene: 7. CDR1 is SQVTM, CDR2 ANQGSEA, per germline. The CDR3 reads CSVTLGQSSYEQYF. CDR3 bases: TGCAGCGTTACTTTGGGACAGTCCTCCTACGAGCAGTACTTC.

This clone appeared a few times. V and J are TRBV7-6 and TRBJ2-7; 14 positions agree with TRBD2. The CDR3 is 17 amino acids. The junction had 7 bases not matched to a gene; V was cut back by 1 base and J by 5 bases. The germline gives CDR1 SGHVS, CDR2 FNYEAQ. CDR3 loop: CASSLGAGLAGENEQYF. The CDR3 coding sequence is TGTGCCAGCAGCTTAGGTGCGGGACTAGCGGGAGAGAACGAGCAGTACTTC.

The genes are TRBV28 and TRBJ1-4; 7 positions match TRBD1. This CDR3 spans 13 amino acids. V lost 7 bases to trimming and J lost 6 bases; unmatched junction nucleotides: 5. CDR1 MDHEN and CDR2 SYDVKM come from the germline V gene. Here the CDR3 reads CASMGQSDEKLFF. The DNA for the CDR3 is TGTGCCAGCATGGGACAGTCTGATGAAAAACTGTTTTTT.

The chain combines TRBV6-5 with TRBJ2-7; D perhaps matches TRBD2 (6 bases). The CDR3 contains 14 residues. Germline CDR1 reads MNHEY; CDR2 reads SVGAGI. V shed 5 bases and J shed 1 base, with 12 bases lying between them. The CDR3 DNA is TGTGCCAGCAGTATCTATCGGGAGTCCTACGAGCAGTACTTC. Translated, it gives CASSIYRESYEQYF.

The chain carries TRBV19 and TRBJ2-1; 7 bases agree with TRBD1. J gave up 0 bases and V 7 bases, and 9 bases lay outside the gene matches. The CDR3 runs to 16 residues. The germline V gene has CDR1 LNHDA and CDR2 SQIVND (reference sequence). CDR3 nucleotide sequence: TGTGCCAGTACCGAAGGGTGGGACAGCTCCTACAATGAGCAGTTCTTC. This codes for CASTEGWDSSYNEQFF.

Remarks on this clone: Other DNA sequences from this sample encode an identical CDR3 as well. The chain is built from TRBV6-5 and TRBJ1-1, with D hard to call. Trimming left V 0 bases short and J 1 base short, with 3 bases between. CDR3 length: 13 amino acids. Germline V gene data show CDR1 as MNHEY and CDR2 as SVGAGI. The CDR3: CASSYSRNTEAFF. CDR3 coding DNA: TGTGCCAGCAGTTACTCCCGGAACACTGAAGCTTTCTTT.

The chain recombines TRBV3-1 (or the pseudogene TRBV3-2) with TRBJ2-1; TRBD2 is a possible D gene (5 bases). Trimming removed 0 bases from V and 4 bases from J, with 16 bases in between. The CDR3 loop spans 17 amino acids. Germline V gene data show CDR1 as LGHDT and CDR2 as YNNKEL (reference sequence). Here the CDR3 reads CASSQDLASSPYNEQFF. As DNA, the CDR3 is TGTGCCAGCAGCCAAGATCTAGCCTCGTCTCCATACAATGAGCAGTTCTTC.

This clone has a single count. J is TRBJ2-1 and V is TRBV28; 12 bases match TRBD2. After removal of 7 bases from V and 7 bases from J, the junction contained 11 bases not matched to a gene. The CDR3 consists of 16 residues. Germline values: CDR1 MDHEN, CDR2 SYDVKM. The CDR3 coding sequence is TGTGCCAGCAAATCTAGCGGGAGGGCCAGGAGTAATGAGCAGTTCTTC. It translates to CASKSSGRARSNEQFF.

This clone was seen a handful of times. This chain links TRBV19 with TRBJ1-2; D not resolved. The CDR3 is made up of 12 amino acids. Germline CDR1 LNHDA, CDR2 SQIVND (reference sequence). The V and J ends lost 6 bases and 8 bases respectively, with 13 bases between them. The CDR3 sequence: CASSRNLGGYTF. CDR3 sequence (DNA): TGTGCCAGTAGCCGAAATCTTGGCGGCTACACCTTC.

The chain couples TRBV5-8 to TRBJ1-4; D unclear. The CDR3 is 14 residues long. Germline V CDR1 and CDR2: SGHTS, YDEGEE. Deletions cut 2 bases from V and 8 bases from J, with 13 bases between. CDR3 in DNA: TGTGCCAGCAGCTTCTCCGAAGTGGCCGAAAAACTGTTTTTT. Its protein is CASSFSEVAEKLFF. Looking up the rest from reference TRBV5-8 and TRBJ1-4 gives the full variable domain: EAGVTQSPTHLIKTRGQQATLRCSPISGHTSVYWYQQALGLGLQFLLWYDEGEERNRGNFPPRFSGRQFPNYSSELNVNALELEDSALYLCASSFSEVAEKLFFGSGTQLSVL.

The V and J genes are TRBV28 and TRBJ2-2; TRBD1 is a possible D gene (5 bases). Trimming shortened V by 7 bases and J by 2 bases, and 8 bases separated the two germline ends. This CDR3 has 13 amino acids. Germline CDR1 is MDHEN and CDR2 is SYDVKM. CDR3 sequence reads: CASKQVNTGELFF. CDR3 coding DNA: TGTGCCAGCAAACAGGTCAACACCGGGGAGCTGTTTTTT.

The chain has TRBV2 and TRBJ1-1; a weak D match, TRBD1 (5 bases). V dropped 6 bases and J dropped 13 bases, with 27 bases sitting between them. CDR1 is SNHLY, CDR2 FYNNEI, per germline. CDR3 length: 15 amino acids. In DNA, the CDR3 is TGTGCCAGCAGCTACGAGATCAGGGACCCCTGGGGGGGTTTCTTT. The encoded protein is CASSYEIRDPWGGFF.

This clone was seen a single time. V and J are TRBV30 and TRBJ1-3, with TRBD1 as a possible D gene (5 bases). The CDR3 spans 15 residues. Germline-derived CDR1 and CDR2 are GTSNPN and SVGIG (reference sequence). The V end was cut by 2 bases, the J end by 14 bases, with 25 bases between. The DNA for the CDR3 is TGTGCCTGGAGTCAACACAGGCGAGGTGGGCCTCGTGTATATTTT. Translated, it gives CAWSQHRRGGPRVYF.

The CDR3 sequence: CASNLSGPNTGELFF. CDR3 nucleotides: TGTGCCAGCAACCTTAGCGGCCCGAACACCGGGGAGCTGTTTTTT. The chain uses TRBV28 and TRBJ2-2; a possible D gene is TRBD2 (6 bases). Germline CDR1 and CDR2: MDHEN and SYDVKM. The CDR3 has 15 amino acids. The ends were cut back, 7 bases at V and 0 bases at J, with 12 bases in the middle.

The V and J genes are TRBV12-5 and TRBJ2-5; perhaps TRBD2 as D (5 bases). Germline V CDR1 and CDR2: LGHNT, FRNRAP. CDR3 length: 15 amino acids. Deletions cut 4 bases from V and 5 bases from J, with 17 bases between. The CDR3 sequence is CASGSLVGVGETQYF. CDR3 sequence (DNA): TGTGCTAGTGGTTCCCTTGTGGGAGTAGGGGAGACCCAGTACTTC.

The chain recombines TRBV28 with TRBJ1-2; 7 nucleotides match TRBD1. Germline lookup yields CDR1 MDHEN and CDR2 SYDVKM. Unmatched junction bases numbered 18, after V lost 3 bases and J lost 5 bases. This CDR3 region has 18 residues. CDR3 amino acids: CASSLTGSGAGVEYGYTF. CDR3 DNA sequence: TGTGCCAGCAGTTTGACAGGGTCCGGGGCCGGGGTTGAATATGGCTACACCTTC.